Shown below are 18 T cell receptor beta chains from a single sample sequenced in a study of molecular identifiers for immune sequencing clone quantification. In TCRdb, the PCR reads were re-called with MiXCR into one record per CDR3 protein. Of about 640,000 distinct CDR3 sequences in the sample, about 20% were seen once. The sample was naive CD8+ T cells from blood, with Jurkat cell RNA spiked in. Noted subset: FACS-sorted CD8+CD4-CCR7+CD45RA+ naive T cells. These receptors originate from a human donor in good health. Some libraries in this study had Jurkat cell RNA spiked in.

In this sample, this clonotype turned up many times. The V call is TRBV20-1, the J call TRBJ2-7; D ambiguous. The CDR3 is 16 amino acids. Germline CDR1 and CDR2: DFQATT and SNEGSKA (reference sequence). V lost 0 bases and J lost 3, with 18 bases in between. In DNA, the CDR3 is TGCAGTGCTAGAGACCACGCGGTTTCCACTAACTACGAGCAGTACTTC. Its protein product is CSARDHAVSTNYEQYF.

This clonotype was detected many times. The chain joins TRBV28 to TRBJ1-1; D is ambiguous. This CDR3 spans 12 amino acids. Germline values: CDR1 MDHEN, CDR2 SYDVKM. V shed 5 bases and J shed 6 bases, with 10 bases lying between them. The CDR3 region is CASSLPPAEAFF. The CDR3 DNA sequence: TGTGCCAGCAGTCTTCCCCCGGCTGAAGCTTTCTTT.

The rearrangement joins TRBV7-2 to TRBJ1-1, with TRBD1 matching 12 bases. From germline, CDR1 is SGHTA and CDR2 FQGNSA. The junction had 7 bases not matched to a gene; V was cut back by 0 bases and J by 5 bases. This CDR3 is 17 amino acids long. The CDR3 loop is CASSLAGGTGGWTEAFF. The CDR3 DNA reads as TGTGCCAGCAGCTTAGCAGGTGGGACAGGGGGCTGGACTGAAGCTTTCTTT.

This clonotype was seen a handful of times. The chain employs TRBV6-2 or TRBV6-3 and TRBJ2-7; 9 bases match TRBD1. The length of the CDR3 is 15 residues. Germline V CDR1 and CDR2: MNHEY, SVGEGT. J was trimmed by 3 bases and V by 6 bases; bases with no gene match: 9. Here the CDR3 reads CASRPLRQGVYEQYF. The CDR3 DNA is TGTGCCAGCAGACCCCTACGACAGGGGGTCTACGAGCAGTACTTC.

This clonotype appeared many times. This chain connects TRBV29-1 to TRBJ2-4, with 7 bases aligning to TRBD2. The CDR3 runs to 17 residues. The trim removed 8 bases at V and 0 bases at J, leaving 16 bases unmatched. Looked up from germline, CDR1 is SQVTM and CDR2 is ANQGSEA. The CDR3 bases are TGCAGCCTCATAATGGCGGGAGTCCTTCTAGCCAAAAACATTCAGTACTTC. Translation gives CSLIMAGVLLAKNIQYF.

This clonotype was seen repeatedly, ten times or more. For the CDR3, the DNA is TGTGCCAGCAGCTTCGGACAGGGGGGCGAAGCTTTCTTT. This encodes CASSFGQGGEAFF. The J gene is TRBJ1-1, the V gene TRBV9, with 10 bases aligning to TRBD1. V gave up 4 bases and J gave up 8 bases; unmatched junction bases: 5. The CDR3 totals 13 residues. Germline-derived CDR1 and CDR2 are SGDLS and YYNGEE.

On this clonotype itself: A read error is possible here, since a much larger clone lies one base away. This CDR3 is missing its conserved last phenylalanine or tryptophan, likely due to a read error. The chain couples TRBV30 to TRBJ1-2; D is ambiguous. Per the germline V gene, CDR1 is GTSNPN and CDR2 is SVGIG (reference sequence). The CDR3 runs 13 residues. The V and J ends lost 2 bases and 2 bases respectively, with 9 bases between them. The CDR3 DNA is TGTGCCTGGAGTCCTGAGGAAAACTATGGCTACACCCTC. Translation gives CAWSPEENYGYTL.

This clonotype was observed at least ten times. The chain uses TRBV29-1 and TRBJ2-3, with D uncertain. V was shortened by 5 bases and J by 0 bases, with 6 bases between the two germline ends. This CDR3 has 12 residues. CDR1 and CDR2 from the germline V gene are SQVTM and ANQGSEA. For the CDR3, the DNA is TGCAGCGTTTGGTCAAGCACAGATACGCAGTATTTT. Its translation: CSVWSSTDTQYF.

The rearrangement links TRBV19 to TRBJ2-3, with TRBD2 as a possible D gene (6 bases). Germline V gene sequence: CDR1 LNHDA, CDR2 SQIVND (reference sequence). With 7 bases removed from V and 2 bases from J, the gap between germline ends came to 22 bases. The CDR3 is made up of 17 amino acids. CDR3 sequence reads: CASMRDGTGRHTDTQYF. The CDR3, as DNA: TGTGCCAGTATGCGGGATGGAACAGGAAGGCACACAGATACGCAGTATTTT.

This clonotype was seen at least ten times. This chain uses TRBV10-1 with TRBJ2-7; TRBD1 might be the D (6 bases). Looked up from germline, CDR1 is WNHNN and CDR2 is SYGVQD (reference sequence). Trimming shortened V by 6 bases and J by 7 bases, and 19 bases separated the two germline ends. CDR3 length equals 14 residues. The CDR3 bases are TGCGCCAGCAGCCAATGGCCAGGGGCTGGGGAGCAGTACTTC. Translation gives CASSQWPGAGEQYF.

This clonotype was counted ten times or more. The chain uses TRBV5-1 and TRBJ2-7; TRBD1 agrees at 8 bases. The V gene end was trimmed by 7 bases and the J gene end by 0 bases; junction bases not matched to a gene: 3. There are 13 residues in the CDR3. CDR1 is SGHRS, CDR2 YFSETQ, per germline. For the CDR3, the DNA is TGCGCCAGCGGACAGGGCTACTCCTACGAGCAGTACTTC. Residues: CASGQGYSYEQYF.

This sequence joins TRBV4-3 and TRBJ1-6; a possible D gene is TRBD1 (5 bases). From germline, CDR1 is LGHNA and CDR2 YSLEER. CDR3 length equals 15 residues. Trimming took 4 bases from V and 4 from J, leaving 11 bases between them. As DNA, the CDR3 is TGCGCCAGCAGCCCCGATTGGGGGTATAATTCACCCCTCCACTTT. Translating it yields CASSPDWGYNSPLHF.

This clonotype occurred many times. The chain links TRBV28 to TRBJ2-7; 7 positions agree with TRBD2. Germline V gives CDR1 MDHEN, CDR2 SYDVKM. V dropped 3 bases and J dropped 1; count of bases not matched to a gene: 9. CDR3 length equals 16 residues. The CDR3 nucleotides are TGTGCCAGCAGTTTGTCCTGGCGGGAGTCTTCCTACGAGCAGTACTTC. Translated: CASSLSWRESSYEQYF.

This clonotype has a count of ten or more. The CDR3 DNA follows: TGCGCCAGCAGCCAAGGAGGCCAAAAGTACTACGAGCAGTACTTC. As protein: CASSQGGQKYYEQYF. The genes are TRBV4-1 and TRBJ2-7; no clear D gene. Trimming shortened V by 1 base and J by 3 bases, and 13 bases separated the two germline ends. The V gene's germline CDR1 is MGHRA and CDR2 YSYEKL. The CDR3 spans 15 residues.

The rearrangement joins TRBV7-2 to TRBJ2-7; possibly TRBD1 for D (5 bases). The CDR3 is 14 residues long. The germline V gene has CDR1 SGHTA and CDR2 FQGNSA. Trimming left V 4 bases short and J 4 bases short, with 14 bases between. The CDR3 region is CASSSTQGRYEQYF. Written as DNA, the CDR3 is TGTGCCAGCAGCTCCACTCAGGGTAGATACGAGCAGTACTTC.

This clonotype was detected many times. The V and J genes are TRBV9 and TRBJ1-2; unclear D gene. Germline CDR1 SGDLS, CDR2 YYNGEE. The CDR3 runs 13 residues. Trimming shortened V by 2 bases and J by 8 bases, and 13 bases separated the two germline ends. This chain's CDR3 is CASSVGPLLGYTF. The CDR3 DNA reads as TGTGCCAGCAGCGTGGGCCCCCTCCTAGGCTACACCTTC.

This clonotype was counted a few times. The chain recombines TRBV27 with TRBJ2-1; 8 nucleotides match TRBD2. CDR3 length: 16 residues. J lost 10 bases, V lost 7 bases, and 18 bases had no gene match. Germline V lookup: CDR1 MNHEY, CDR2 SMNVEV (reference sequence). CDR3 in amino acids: CASTNFIAGFVGEQFF. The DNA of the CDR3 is TGTGCCAGCACCAACTTTATAGCGGGATTTGTGGGAGAGCAGTTCTTC.

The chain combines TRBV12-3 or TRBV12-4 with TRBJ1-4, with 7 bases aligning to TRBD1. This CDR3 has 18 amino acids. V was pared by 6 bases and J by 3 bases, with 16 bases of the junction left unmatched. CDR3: CASSPVGREDRANEKLFF. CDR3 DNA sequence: TGTGCCAGCAGCCCTGTGGGGAGGGAAGACAGGGCTAATGAAAAACTGTTTTTT.